The 2 T cell receptor beta chains below come from one sample, sequenced in a study of T cells after yellow fever vaccination. TCRdb re-derived calls from the 5' RACE reads in MiXCR, one entry per CDR3 protein. The sample shows around 47,000 distinct CDR3 sequences, about 6.8% of them seen only once. The material sequenced was CD8+ T cells not binding an NS4B(214-222) dextramer, sorted from PBMCs, taken 45 days after the yellow fever booster vaccination. Every receptor here comes from a man aged 25 to 45 who received the YFV17D yellow fever vaccine.

This clonotype was seen at least ten times. The chain joins TRBV10-2 to TRBJ2-3; no clear D gene. The germline V gene has CDR1 WSHSY and CDR2 SAAADI. The V and J ends lost 9 bases and 6 bases respectively, with 10 bases between them. This CDR3 is built from 11 residues. DNA for the CDR3: TGCGCCAGGGACCCTGAGGATACGCAGTATTTT. Amino acids: CARDPEDTQYF.

Ten or more counts support this clonotype. In nucleotides, the CDR3 is TGTGCCAGCAGTTACTCCCTGGCTATCACTAGCACAGATACGCAGTATTTT. It yields the protein CASSYSLAITSTDTQYF. The chain links TRBV6-5 to TRBJ2-3; D not resolved. Germline lookup yields CDR1 MNHEY and CDR2 SVGAGI. The CDR3 contains 17 residues. Trimming cost V 0 bases and J 0 bases, with 13 bases left between them.